This T cell receptor (beta chain) originates from a study of blood T cells in healthy people across ages. Overall study results and limits: There was a strong correlation between TCR beta diversity and naive T cell percentage.

Trimming pared 4 bases from V and 1 base from J, leaving 10 bases between. Germline CDR1 and CDR2: DFQATT and SNEGSKA (reference sequence). CDR3 size: 14 residues. This clonotype was counted only a few times. The antigen remains undetermined. A second roughly 7 to 11 cycle PCR used barcoded and J-beta primers. All samples gave at least 2.5 million CDR3-containing paired-end reads. TCRdb re-called the 5' RACE reads through MiXCR, storing one row per CDR3 protein. The table lists fewer than 2,000,000 distinct CDR3 sequences, roughly 32% of them singletons. Sequenced: blood. The origin of this receptor is a young woman in good health. The chain is built from TRBV20-1 and TRBJ2-2, with D possibly matching TRBD1 (6 bases). The chain's CDR3 is CSATGTLNTGELFF. The CDR3 region has the DNA TGCAGTGCTACCGGGACACTGAACACCGGGGAGCTGTTTTTT.